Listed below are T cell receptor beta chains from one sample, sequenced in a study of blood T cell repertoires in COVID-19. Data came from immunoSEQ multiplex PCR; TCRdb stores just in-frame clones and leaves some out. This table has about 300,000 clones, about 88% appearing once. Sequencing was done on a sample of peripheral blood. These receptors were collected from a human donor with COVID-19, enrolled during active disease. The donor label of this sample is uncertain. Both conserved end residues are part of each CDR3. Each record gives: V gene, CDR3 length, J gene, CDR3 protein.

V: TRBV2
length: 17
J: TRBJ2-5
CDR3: CASSEVQLAGGSGTQYF

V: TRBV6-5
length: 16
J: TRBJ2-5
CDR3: CASSYRLAASQETQYF

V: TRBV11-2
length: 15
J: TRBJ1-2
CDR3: CASSLSLGESYGYTF

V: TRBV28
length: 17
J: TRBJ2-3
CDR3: CASSSPALAGGPDTQYF

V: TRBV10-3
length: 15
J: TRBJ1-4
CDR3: CAISESGTGNEKLFF

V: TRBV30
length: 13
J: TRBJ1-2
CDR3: CAWTNRGGGGYTF

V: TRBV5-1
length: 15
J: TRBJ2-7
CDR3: CASSLAGQGLYEQYF

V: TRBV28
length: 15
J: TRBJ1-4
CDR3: CASSSRQGTNEKLFF

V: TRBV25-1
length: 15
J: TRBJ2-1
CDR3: CASSEYPSSYNEQFF

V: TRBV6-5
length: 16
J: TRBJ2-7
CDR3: CASSYSGLAGVYEQYF

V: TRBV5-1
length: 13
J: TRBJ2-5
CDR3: CASSSGPKETQYF

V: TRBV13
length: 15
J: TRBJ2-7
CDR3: CASSPRTSRVHEQYF

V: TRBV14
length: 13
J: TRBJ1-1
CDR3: CASSQEFDTEAFF

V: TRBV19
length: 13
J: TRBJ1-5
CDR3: CASSIAGYQPQHF

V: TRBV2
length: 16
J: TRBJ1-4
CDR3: CASSERLAAANEKLFF

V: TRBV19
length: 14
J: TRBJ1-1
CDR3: CASHNRNVGTEAFF

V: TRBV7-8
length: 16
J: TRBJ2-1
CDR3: CASSRDFVGGQNEQFF

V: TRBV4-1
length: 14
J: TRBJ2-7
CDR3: CASSQGGASYEQYF

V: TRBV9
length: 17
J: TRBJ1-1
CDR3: CASSVTGTGVGSTEAFF

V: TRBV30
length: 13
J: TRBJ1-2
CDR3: CAWSVDRNYGYTF

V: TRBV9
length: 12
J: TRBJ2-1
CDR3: CASSLIQGEQFF

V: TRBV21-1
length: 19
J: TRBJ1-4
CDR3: CASSNPGQGKVLTSEKLFF

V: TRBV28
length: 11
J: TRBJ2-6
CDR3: CASSRKGQGTF

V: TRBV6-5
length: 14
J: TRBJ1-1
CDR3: CASTLDRGKAEAFF

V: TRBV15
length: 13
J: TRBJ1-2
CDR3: CATRPDTNYGYTF

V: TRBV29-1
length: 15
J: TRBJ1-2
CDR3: CSVEDPRWQGGGYTF

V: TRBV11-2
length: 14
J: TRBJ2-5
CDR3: CASSFSGMRETQYF